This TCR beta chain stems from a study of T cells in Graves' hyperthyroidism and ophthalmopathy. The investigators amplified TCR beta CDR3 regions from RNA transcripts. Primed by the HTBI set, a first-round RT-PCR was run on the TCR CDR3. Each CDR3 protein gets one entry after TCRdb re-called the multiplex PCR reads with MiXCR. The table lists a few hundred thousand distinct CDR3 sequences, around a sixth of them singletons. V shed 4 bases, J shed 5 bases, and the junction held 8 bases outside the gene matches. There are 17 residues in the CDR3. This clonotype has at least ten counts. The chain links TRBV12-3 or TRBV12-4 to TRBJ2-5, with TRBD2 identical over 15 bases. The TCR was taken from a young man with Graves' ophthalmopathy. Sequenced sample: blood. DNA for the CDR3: TGTGCCAGCAGTTGGGGACTAGCGGGGGGTTTGGGGGAGACCCAGTACTTC. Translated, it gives CASSWGLAGGLGETQYF.